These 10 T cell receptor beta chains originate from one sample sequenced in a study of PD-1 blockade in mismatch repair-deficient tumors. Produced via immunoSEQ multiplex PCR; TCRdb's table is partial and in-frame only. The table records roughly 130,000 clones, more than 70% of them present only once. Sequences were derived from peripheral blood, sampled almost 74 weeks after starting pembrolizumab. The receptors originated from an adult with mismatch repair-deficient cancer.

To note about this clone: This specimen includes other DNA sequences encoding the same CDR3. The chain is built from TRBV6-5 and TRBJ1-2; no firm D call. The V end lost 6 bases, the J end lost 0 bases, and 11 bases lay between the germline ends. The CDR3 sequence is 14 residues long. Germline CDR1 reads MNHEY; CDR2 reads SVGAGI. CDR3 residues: CASSPPGPNYGYTF. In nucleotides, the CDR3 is TGTGCCAGCAGCCCACCGGGCCCTAACTATGGCTACACCTTC.

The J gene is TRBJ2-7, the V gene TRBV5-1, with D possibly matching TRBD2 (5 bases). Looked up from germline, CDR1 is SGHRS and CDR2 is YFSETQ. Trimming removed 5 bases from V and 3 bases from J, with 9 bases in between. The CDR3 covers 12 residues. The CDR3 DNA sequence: TGCGCCAGCAGTCCGGGGAGCTACGAGCAGTACTTC. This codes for CASSPGSYEQYF. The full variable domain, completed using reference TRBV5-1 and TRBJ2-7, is KAGVTQTPRYLIKTRGQQVTLSCSPISGHRSVSWYQQTPGQGLQFLFEYFSETQRNKGNFPGRFSGRQFSNSRSEMNVSTLELGDSALYLCASSPGSYEQYFGPGTRLTVT.

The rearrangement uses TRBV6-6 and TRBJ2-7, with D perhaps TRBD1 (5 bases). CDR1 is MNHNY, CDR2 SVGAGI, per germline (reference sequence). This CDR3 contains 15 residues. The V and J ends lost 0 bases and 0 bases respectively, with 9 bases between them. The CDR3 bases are TGTGCCAGCAGTTACTCGGTCGACAGCTCCTACGAGCAGTACTTC. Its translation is CASSYSVDSSYEQYF.

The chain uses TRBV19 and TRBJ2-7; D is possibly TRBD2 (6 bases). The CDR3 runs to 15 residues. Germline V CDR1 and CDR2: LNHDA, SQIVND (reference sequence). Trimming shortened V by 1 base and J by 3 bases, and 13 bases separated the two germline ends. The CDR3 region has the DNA TGTGCCAGTAGTATAGCGGCGGGGCGGATCTACGAGCAGTACTTC. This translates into CASSIAAGRIYEQYF. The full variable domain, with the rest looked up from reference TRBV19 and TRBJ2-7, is DGGITQSPKYLFRKEGQNVTLSCEQNLNHDAMYWYRQDPGQGLRLIYYSQIVNDFQKGDIAEGYSVSREKKESFPLTVTSAQKNPTAFYLCASSIAAGRIYEQYFGPGTRLTVT.

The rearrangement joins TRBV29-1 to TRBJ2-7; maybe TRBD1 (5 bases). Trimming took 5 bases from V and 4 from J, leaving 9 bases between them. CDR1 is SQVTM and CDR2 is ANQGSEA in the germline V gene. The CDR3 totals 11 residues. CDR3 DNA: TGCAGCGTTCAGGGATCTTACGAGCAGTACTTC. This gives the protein CSVQGSYEQYF.

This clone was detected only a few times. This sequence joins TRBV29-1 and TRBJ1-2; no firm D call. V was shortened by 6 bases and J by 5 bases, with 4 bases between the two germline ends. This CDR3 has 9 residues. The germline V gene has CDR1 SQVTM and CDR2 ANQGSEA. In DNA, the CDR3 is TGCAGCGTAGGATATGGCTACACCTTC. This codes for CSVGYGYTF.

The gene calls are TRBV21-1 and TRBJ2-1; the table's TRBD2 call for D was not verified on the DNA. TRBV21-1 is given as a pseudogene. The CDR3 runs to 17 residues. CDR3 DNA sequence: TGTGCCAGCAGCAAATTCAAAGTGGGAGGGACCTACAATGAGCAGTTCTTC. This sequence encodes CASSKFKVGGTYNEQFF.

The CDR3 protein is CASTSRGAYTEAFF. For the CDR3, the DNA is TGTGCCAGTACGAGCAGGGGCGCGTACACTGAAGCTTTCTTT. This sequence joins TRBV19 and TRBJ1-1; a weak D match, TRBD1 (6 bases). The CDR3 covers 14 residues. V was pared by 7 bases and J by 3 bases, with 15 bases between. The germline gives CDR1 LNHDA, CDR2 SQIVND (reference sequence).

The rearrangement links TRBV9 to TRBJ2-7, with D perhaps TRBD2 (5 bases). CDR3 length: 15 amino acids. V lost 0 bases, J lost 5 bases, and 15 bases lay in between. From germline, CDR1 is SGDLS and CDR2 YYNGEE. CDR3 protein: CASSVGRVPRHEQYF. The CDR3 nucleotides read TGTGCCAGCAGCGTAGGGCGGGTACCCAGGCACGAGCAGTACTTC.

The CDR3 coding sequence is TGTGCCAGAAGGACAGATACGCAGTATTTT. This translates into CARRTDTQYF. This rearrangement joins TRBV6-1 to TRBJ2-3, with D hard to call. Germline-derived CDR1 and CDR2 are MNHNS and SASEGT. The V gene lost 9 bases and the J gene lost 3 bases, with 4 bases spanning the gap. The CDR3 has 10 residues.